This T cell receptor (beta chain) was observed in a study of PD-1 blockade in classical Hodgkin lymphoma. The CDR3 runs to 15 residues. Germline-derived CDR1 and CDR2 are MNHEY and SVGAGI. With 5 bases clipped from V and 1 base from J, the junction kept 5 bases outside the gene matches. This sample's time point: cycle 4 day 1 (C4D1), after five to seven weeks of nivolumab. All trial patients relapsed after autologous stem cell transplantation. Here immunoSEQ multiplex PCR was the method, and the copy in TCRdb shows in-frame clones only, minus some. This table has about 38,000 clones, just over 75% appearing once.

The starting material was peripheral blood mononuclear cells (PBMCs), obtained before the fourth cycle of nivolumab. The receptor was derived from a human donor with classical Hodgkin lymphoma. The gene calls are TRBV6-5 and TRBJ1-3; 7 bases are a match to TRBD1. CDR3: CASSPTGWSGNTIYF. CDR3 DNA sequence: TGTGCCAGCAGTCCGACAGGGTGGTCTGGAAACACCATATATTTT.